This TCR beta chain was obtained from a study of blood T cell repertoires in COVID-19 (dated by TCRdb to between 2020 and 2021). At the level of the whole study: Samples covering the acute and convalescent phases of COVID-19 were provided by collaborators in the United States, Italy and Spain. The prospective study material was composed of cDNA or gDNA derived from T cells, B-cell-depleted T cells, or PBMCs. Deeply sampled blood TCRbeta repertoires from subjects exposed to, actively infected with, or recovered from COVID-19 were included in the dataset. A freely available public database, intended as a resource for researchers studying the immune response to SARS-CoV-2, is where the repertoires were released. The samples were drawn from two sources: the first 160 participants of the ongoing ImmuneRACE study, and 1,254 subjects contributed by 6 global collaborators. Nearly every sample came with metadata listing a de-identified subject ID, COVID-19 status, age in years and sex. Where available, HLA class I and class II types were obtained from metadata supplied by the sample provider rather than from assay-based typing. The full study reports these points: The amount of clinical and demographic metadata varied by source and participant and was provided uncurated.

Each collaborating institution followed its own protocols to collect whole blood in K2EDTA tubes. For TCRbeta analysis, collaborators shipped samples as frozen whole blood, isolated PBMCs, or DNA extracted from either of those sample types. With respect to this clone: No cognate antigen has been identified for it. One base away there is no much larger clone; base qualities are not given.

Taken from cysteine to phenylalanine, the CDR3 has 16 residues. This entry keeps only the CDR3 DNA: 48 bases, framed from base 1. TCRbeta CDR3 regions were amplified from genomic DNA using the immunoSEQ Assay, a bias-controlled multiplex PCR. The study's own analysis went as follows. The number of nucleated cells in each sample was estimated by amplification of reference gene primers within the assay. To quantify the absolute abundance of each unique TCRbeta CDR3 rearrangement, sequence reads were collapsed and filtered. For each sample, productive Simpson clonality was calculated as the square root of Simpson's diversity index over productive rearrangements. In its TCRdb copy, this immuneACCESS table keeps in-frame sequences only and misses some clones. Where compared with another copy, unresolved V genes explain less than half of these, and the others have no known cause. The V and J calls and clone size come from that table; D and trimming were worked out from the DNA. The sample profile shows about 120,000 clones; nearly 90% of them were found once. The ten largest clones take up approximately 1.2% of the sample.

The sequence is built from TRBV12-1 and TRBJ2-7; the D call TRBD1 from the table was never checked on the DNA. TRBV12-1 is a listed pseudogene. The specimen sequenced was peripheral blood. This clonotype was obtained from a woman of 80 years or more with acute or convalescent COVID-19. The CDR3 in this case is CASSTDQGARSYEQYF. In nucleotides, the sequence is TGTGCCAGCAGCACGGACCAGGGGGCGCGGTCCTACGAGCAGTACTTC.